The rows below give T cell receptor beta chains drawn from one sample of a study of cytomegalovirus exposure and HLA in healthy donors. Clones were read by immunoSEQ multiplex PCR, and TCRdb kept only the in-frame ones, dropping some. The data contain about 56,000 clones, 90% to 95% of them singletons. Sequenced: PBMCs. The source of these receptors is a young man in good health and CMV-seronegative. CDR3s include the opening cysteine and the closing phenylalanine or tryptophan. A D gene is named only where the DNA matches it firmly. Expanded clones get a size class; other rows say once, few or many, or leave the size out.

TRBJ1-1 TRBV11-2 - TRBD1 CASSLRRQGDTEAFF TGTGCCAGCAGCTTACGCCGACAGGGGGACACTGAAGCTTTCTTT
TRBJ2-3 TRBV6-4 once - CASSDGPTDTQYF TGTGCCAGCAGTGACGGCCCTACAGATACGCAGTATTTT
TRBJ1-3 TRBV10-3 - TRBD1 CAISEGDRGPGNTIYF TGTGCCATCAGTGAGGGGGACAGGGGGCCTGGAAACACCATATATTTT
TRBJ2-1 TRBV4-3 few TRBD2 CASSRAGGKPNEQFF TGCGCCAGCAGCCGAGCGGGAGGAAAACCCAATGAGCAGTTCTTC
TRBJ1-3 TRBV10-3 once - CAISETQGTGNTIYF TGTGCCATCAGTGAGACACAGGGCACAGGAAACACCATATATTTT
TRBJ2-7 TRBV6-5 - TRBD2 CASHRAGALGEQYF TGTGCCAGCCACCGGGCGGGAGCCCTTGGGGAGCAGTACTTC
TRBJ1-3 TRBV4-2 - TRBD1 CASSQAEGAADTIYF TGTGCCAGCAGCCAAGCGGAGGGGGCGGCGGACACCATATATTTT
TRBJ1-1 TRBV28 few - CAINPGSGVAFF TGTGCCATCAACCCCGGGTCGGGGGTGGCTTTCTTT
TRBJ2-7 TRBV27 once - CASSFRETSYEQYF TGTGCCAGCAGTTTCCGAGAGACTTCATACGAGCAGTACTTC
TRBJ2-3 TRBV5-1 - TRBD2 CASSRHREGLTDTQYF TGCGCCAGCAGCCGACACCGGGAGGGCTTGACAGATACGCAGTATTTT
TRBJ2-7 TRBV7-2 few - CASSLRTGGFYEQYF TGTGCCAGCAGCCTAAGGACAGGAGGGTTCTACGAGCAGTACTTC
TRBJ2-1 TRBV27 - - CASSLWGENNEQFF TGTGCCAGCAGTTTATGGGGCGAGAACAATGAGCAGTTCTTC
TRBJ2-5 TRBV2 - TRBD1 CASSEGQGRETQYF TGTGCCAGCAGCGAAGGACAGGGCCGAGAGACCCAGTACTTC
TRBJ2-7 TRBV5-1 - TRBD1 CASSLEGGNPPGEQYF TGCGCCAGCAGCTTGGAAGGGGGCAATCCCCCTGGGGAGCAGTACTTC
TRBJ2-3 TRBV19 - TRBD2 CASSVLAGGTDTQYF TGTGCCAGTAGTGTGTTAGCGGGGGGCACAGATACGCAGTATTTT
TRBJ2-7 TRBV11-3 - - CASSIDSGYEQYF TGTGCCAGCAGCATCGACAGTGGCTATGAGCAGTACTTC
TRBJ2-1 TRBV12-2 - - CASRLGRGRLAGHEQFF TGTGCAAGTCGCTTAGGGCGCGGTAGACTAGCGGGACATGAGCAGTTCTTC
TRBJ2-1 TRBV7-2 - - CASSLATSGEPYNEQFF TGTGCCAGCAGCTTAGCAACGTCCGGGGAACCCTACAATGAGCAGTTCTTC
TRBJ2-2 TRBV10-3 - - CAISEQGLAGELFF TGTGCCATCAGTGAGCAGGGTTTGGCCGGGGAGCTGTTTTTT
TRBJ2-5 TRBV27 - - CASSPYLRTDQETQYF TGTGCCAGCAGTCCATATCTCCGGACAGACCAAGAGACCCAGTACTTC
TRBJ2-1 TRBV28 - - CASSSNTDGYNEQFF TGTGCCAGCAGTTCGAACACCGACGGGTACAATGAGCAGTTCTTC
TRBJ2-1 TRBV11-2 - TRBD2 CASSAGLAGGPGEQFF TGTGCCAGCAGCGCGGGACTAGCGGGAGGCCCTGGTGAGCAGTTCTTC
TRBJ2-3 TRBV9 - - CASSVGLRASTDTQYF TGTGCCAGCAGCGTAGGACTGCGGGCTAGCACAGATACGCAGTATTTT
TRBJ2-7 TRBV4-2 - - CASSQDLQRAYEQYF TGTGCCAGCAGCCAAGATCTCCAGCGGGCCTACGAGCAGTACTTC
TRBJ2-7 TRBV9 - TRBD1 CASSVDLGQGYEQYF TGTGCCAGCAGCGTAGACCTGGGACAGGGGTACGAGCAGTACTTC
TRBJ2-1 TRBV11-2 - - CASSARSSNEQFF TGTGCCAGCAGCGCCCGGAGCTCGAATGAGCAGTTCTTC